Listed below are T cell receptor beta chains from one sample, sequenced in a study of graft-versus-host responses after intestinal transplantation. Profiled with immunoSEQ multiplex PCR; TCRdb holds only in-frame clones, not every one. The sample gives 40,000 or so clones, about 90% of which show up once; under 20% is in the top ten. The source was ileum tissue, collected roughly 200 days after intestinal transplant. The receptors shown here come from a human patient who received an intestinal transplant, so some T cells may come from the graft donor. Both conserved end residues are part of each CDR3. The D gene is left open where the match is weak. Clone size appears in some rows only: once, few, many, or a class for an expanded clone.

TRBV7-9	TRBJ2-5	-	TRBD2	TGTGCCAGCAGCTCCCCGGGACTAGCGGGAGGAGAGACCCAGTACTTC	CASSSPGLAGGETQYF
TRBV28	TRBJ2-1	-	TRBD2	TGTGCCAGCAGTGCGGGACTAGCCTCCTACAATGAGCAGTTCTTC	CASSAGLASYNEQFF
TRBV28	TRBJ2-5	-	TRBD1	TGTGCCAGCAGTTTAGGACAGGGGGCTGGGGAGACCCAGTACTTC	CASSLGQGAGETQYF
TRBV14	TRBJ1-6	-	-	TGTGCCAGCAGCCAAGATATAGACTCACCCCTCCACTTT	CASSQDIDSPLHF
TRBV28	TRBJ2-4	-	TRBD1	TGTGCCAGCAGTCTCTGGGACAGGGTAGGCAAAAACATTCAGTACTTC	CASSLWDRVGKNIQYF
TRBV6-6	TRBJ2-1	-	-	TGTGCCAGCAGCCCCGACCTTAACAATGAGCAGTTCTTC	CASSPDLNNEQFF
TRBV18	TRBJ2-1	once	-	TGTGCCAGCTCACCATTGGACAGCTACAATGAGCAGTTCTTC	CASSPLDSYNEQFF
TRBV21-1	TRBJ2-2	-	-	TGTGCCAGCAGCAAAGCCTTTGGACTAGCGGGAAACACCGGGGAGCTGTTTTTT	CASSKAFGLAGNTGELFF
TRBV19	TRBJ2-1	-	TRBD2	TGTGCCAGTAGTAATAGCGGGAGCTCCTACAATGAGCAGTTCTTC	CASSNSGSSYNEQFF
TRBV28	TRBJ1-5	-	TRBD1	TGTGCCATCCTTCGGGACAGGGGGTTTGGCAATCAGCCCCAGCATTTT	CAILRDRGFGNQPQHF
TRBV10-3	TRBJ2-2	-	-	TGTGCCATCAGTGACCGGGCGAACACCGGGGAGCTGTTTTTT	CAISDRANTGELFF
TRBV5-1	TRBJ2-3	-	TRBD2	TGCGCCAGCACGCCTAGCGGGGGGGCCCTCACAGATACGCAGTATTTT	CASTPSGGALTDTQYF
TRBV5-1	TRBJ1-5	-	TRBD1	TGCGCCAGCAGCTTGGGGACAGGGGGCAATCAGCCCCAGCATTTT	CASSLGTGGNQPQHF
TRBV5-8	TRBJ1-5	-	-	TGTGCCAGCAGCCGCGGACAAAGCAATCAGCCCCAGCATTTT	CASSRGQSNQPQHF
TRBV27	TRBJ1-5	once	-	TGTGCCAGCAGCCCAAGGAGAGGTGGCAATCAGCCCCAGCATTTT	CASSPRRGGNQPQHF
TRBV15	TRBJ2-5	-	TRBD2	TGTGCCACCAGCAGAGCAGGGAGGGGTCCAGAGACCCAGTACTTC	CATSRAGRGPETQYF
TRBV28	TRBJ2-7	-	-	TGTGCCAGCAGTTTTGGGGATCGGGGTGAGCAGTACTTC	CASSFGDRGEQYF
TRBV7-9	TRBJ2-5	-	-	TGTGCCAGCAGCAGGGAGTTGGAGGAGACCCAGTACTTC	CASSRELEETQYF
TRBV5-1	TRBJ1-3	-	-	TGCGCCAGGACCCAGCGTAGCTCTGGAAACACCATATATTTT	CARTQRSSGNTIYF
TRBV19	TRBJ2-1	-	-	TGTGCCAGTAGTTCCCCGGGACACCTCTACAATGAGCAGTTCTTC	CASSSPGHLYNEQFF
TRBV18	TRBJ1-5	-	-	TGTGCCAGCTCAACGGACTGGAATCAGCCCCAGCATTTT	CASSTDWNQPQHF
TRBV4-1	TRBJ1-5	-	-	TGCGCCAGCAGCCCGAGGGCGCAGGGCAATCAGCCCCAGCATTTT	CASSPRAQGNQPQHF
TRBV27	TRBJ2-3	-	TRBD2	TGTGCCAGCAGGGCCCGGGTCCGGACTAGCGGCACAGATACGCAGTATTTT	CASRARVRTSGTDTQYF
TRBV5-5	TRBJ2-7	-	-	TGTGCCAGCAGCTTGTCCGGAGGGCTCCTCGAGCAGTACTTC	CASSLSGGLLEQYF
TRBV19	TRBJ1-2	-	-	TGTGCCAGTAGTCTCCCACCCTACTATGGCTACACCTTC	CASSLPPYYGYTF
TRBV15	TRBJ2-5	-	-	TGTGCCACCAGCAGAGAACCGCCAGGGCGTTCAGAGACCCAGTACTTC	CATSREPPGRSETQYF
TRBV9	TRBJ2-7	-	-	TGTGCCAGCAGCGTGGGGACCGGACGCTACGAGCAGTACTTC	CASSVGTGRYEQYF
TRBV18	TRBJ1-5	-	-	TGTGCCAGCTCACAGCCGCTAGGGGATCAGCCCCAGCATTTT	CASSQPLGDQPQHF
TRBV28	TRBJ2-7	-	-	TGTGCCAGCAGTTTGCGGGACAACTCCTACGAGCAGTACTTC	CASSLRDNSYEQYF
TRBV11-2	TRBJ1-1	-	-	TGTGCCAGCAGCTCCCCGGGGAGTGAAGCTTTCTTT	CASSSPGSEAFF
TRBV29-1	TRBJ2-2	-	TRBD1	TGCAGCGCCACCGGGACAGGGGGAGCCACCGGGGAGCTGTTTTTT	CSATGTGGATGELFF
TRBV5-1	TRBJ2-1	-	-	TGCGCCAGCAGCTTGCAACCTAGCGACAATGAGCAGTTCTTC	CASSLQPSDNEQFF
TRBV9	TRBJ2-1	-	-	TGTGCCAGCAGCGTGGCCCCGGGGAGTGAGCAGTTCTTC	CASSVAPGSEQFF
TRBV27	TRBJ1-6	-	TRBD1	TGTGCCAGCAGTTTATACAAAGACAGGGCGGGGAATTCACCCCTCCACTTT	CASSLYKDRAGNSPLHF
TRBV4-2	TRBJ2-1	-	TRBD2	TGTGCCAGCAGCCCACGACTAGCGGGAGGGCCTACAGGGCAGTTCTTC	CASSPRLAGGPTGQFF
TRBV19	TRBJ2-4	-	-	TGTGCCAGTAGTATACAGCTGGTCGACATTCAGTACTTC	CASSIQLVDIQYF
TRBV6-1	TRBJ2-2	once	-	TGTGCCAGCAACGAGCAGGGGACCGGGGAGCTGTTTTTT	CASNEQGTGELFF
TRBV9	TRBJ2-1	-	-	TGTGCCAGCAGCCCAACCTTGTCGGGAAGAGATGAGCAGTTCTTC	CASSPTLSGRDEQFF
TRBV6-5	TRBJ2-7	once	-	TGTGCCAGCAGTTACTCTCAGGAGGGCTACGAGCAGTACTTC	CASSYSQEGYEQYF
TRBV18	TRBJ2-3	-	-	TGTGCCAGCTCAATTGGAGCCGGGCGGGGCGATACGCAGTATTTT	CASSIGAGRGDTQYF
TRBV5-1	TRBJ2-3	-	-	TGCGCCAGCAGCTTGGTTCTAGCAAAAGATACGCAGTATTTT	CASSLVLAKDTQYF
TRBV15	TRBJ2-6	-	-	TGTGCCACCAGCAGAGTACGGGGAGGCGGCTCTGGGGCCAACGTCCTGACTTTC	CATSRVRGGGSGANVLTF